This TCR beta chain was identified during a study of T cell responses to AZD1222 COVID-19 vaccine. Overall study context: Pooled in the analysis were second doses at about 4 or about 12 weeks.

Notes on this clone: Its cognate antigen is unknown.

Study results and limitations: Only a handful of AZD1222 recipients were seropositive at baseline. Donors were mostly white British, more females; clonal diversity possibly underestimated. Close to half of spike-specific TCRs reportedly recognize unmutated variant regions.

Only in-frame clones appear in the TCRdb table, and some are missing; sequencing was by immunoSEQ multiplex PCR. The sample yields fewer than 200,000 clones, 85% to 95% seen once. There are 14 residues in the CDR3. Germline V gives CDR1 LGHNA, CDR2 YNFKEQ. V lost 4 bases to trimming and J lost 6 bases, with 12 bases between them. The material sequenced was peripheral blood, taken on day 0 of AZD1222 vaccination. V and J are TRBV4-2 and TRBJ2-2; D may be TRBD2 (5 bases). The TCR was taken from an adult in good health. CDR3 loop: CASSPERAAGELFF. In DNA form, the CDR3 reads TGTGCCAGCAGCCCAGAGAGGGCGGCCGGGGAGCTGTTTTTT.